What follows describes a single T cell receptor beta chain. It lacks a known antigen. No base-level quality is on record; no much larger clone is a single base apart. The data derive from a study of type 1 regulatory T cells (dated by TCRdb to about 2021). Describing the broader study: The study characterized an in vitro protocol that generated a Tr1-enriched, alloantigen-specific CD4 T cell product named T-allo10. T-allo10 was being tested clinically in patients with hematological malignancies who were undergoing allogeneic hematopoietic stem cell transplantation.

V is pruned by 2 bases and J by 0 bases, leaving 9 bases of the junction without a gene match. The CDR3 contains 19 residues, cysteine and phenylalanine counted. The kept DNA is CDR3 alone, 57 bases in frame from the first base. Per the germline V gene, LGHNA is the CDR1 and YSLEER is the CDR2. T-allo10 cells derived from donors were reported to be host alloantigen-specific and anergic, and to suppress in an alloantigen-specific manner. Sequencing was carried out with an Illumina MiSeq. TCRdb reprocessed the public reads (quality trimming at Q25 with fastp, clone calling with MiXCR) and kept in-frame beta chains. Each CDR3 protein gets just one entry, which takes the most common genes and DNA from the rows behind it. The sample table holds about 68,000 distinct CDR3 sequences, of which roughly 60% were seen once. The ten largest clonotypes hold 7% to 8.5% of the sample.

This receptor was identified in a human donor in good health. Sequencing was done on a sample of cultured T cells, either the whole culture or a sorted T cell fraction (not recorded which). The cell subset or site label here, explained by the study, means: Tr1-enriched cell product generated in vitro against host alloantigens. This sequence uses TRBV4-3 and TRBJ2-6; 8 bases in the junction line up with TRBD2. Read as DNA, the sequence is TGCGCCAGCAGCCAAAGGCTTAGCGGGACCGGCTCTGGGGCCAACGTCCTGACTTTC. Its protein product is CASSQRLSGTGSGANVLTF.